This section outlines one T cell receptor beta chain sequence together with its context. Its antigen is currently unknown. The sample belongs to a study of CD8 T cells in ankylosing spondylitis. For TCR beta, libraries came from quantitative 5'-RACE with molecular barcodes. One entry per CDR3 protein results from TCRdb running MiXCR on the 5' RACE reads. The table records hundreds of thousands of distinct CDR3 sequences, 12% of them present only once. CDR1 and CDR2 (germline): SGHTA, FQGNSA. This CDR3 is 11 amino acids long. Trimming cost V 5 bases and J 9 bases, with 9 bases left between them. Broader study findings: In ankylosing spondylitis patients, matched synovial fluid reportedly showed significant enrichment of disease-linked clones. What appeared characteristic of ankylosing spondylitis blood was a TCR beta motif of fewer than ten highly homologous variants. Some of these motif variants have turned up before, in reports on reactive arthritis synovial fluid and blood.

Sequencing used blood, either unsorted or a sorted T cell fraction (not recorded which). The clonotype was recovered from a male donor with ankylosing spondylitis. The genes are TRBV7-2 and TRBJ2-3; D is unresolved. CDR3 loop: CASSPIETQYF. In DNA form, the CDR3 reads TGTGCCAGCAGCCCAATAGAGACGCAGTATTTT.